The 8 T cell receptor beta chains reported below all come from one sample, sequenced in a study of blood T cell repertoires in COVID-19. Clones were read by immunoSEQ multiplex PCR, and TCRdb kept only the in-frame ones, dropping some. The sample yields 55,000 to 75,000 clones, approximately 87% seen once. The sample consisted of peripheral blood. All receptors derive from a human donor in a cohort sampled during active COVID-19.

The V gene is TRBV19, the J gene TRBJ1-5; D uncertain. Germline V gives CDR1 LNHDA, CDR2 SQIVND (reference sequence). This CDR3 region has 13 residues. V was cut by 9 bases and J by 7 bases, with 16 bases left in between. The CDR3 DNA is TGTGCCAGCCAAGGCAGACAAGTCCAGCCCCAGCATTTT. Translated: CASQGRQVQPQHF. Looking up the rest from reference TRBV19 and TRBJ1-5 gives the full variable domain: DGGITQSPKYLFRKEGQNVTLSCEQNLNHDAMYWYRQDPGQGLRLIYYSQIVNDFQKGDIAEGYSVSREKKESFPLTVTSAQKNPTAFYLCASQGRQVQPQHFGDGTRLSIL.

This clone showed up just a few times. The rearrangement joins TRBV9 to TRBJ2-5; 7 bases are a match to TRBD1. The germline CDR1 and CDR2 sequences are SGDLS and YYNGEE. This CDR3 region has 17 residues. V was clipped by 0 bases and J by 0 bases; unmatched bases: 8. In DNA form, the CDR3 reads TGTGCCAGCAGCGTAGACCGGACAGGAGCCAACCAAGAGACCCAGTACTTC. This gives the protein CASSVDRTGANQETQYF.

Here the CDR3 DNA reads TGTGCCAGCACTCCGGGGAGGGTTAGCAATCAGCCCCAGCATTTT. Translated: CASTPGRVSNQPQHF. The V call is TRBV6-4, the J call TRBJ1-5; D gene unclear. Germline V gives CDR1 MRHNA, CDR2 SNTAGT. The V end lost 7 bases, the J end lost 0 bases, and 13 bases lay between the germline ends. The length of the CDR3 is 15 residues.

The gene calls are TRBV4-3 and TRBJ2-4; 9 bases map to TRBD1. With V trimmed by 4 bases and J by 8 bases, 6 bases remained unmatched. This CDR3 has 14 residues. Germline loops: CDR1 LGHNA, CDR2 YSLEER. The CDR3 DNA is TGCGCCAGCAGCCCCGGGACAGGGTACCACATTCAGTACTTC. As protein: CASSPGTGYHIQYF.

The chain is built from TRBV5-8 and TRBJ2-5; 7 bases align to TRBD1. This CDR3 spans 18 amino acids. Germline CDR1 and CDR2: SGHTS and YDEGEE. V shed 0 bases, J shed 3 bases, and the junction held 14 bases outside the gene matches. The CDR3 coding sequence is TGTGCCAGCAGCTTGGCCTACTCGGGACAGATGTTTGAAGAGACCCAGTACTTC. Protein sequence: CASSLAYSGQMFEETQYF.

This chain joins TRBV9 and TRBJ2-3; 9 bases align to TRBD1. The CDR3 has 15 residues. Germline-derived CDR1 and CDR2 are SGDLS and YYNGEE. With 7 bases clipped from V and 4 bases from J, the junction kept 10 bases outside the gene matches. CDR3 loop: CASCRGQGAPDTQYF. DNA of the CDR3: TGTGCCAGCTGCCGGGGACAGGGAGCCCCAGATACGCAGTATTTT.

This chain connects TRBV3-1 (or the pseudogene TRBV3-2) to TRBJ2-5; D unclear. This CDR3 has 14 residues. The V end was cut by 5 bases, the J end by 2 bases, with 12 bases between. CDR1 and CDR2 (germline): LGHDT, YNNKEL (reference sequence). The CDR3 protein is CASSVSPRQETQYF. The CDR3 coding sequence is TGTGCCAGCAGCGTTTCCCCGAGACAAGAGACCCAGTACTTC.

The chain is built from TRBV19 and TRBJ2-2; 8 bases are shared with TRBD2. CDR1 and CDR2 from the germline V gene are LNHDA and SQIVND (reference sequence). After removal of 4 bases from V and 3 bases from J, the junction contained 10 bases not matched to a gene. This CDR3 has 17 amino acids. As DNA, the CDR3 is TGTGCCAGTAGTACCGGGGGGGCCTTTTACGACACCGGGGAGCTGTTTTTT. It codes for CASSTGGAFYDTGELFF.